The 7 T cell receptor beta chains listed next were all sequenced from one sample in a study of PD-1 blockade in mismatch repair-deficient tumors. The method was immunoSEQ multiplex PCR; TCRdb's version includes in-frame clones alone and lacks a portion of them. The sample comprises just under 65,000 clones, approximately 88% of which are singletons, and approximately 15% rests with the top ten. The sequences come from peripheral blood, collected 52 weeks after starting pembrolizumab. The source is an adult with mismatch repair-deficient cancer.

This clone was observed a handful of times. This chain links TRBV21-1 with TRBJ2-7; the table names TRBD1, a call not compared with the DNA. TRBV21-1 is deemed a pseudogene. The CDR3 is 13 residues long. CDR3 sequence: CASSKSQAYEQYF. The CDR3, as DNA: TGTGCCAGCAGCAAATCACAGGCCTACGAGCAGTACTTC.

Regarding this clone: Other DNA sequences in the same sample also yield this CDR3. V usage is TRBV10-3 and J usage is TRBJ2-3; 11 bases line up with TRBD1. The CDR3 has 15 amino acids. Trimming removed 4 bases from V and 3 bases from J; junction bases left unmatched: 3. The germline V gene encodes CDR1 ENHRY and CDR2 SYGVKD. The CDR3 DNA is TGTGCCATCAGTGCTGGGACAGGGGGTACAGATACGCAGTATTTT. Protein sequence: CAISAGTGGTDTQYF.

The CDR3 loop is CASSQVGTPREQYF. The CDR3 region has the DNA TGCGCCAGCAGCCAAGTGGGGACTCCGAGGGAGCAGTACTTC. The rearrangement joins TRBV4-1 to TRBJ2-7; maybe TRBD2 (6 bases). The V gene lost 1 base and the J gene lost 7 bases, with 14 bases spanning the gap. This CDR3 region has 14 residues. Germline CDR1 MGHRA, CDR2 YSYEKL.

The V gene is TRBV5-1, the J gene TRBJ2-7; 11 bases fit TRBD2. Per germline, CDR1 SGHRS and CDR2 YFSETQ. V lost 3 bases to trimming and J lost 2 bases; unmatched junction nucleotides: 4. The CDR3 consists of 15 residues. The CDR3 bases are TGCGCCAGCAGCTGGGGACTAGCGGATCCCTACGAGCAGTACTTC. This gives the protein CASSWGLADPYEQYF.

This clone turned up a few times. The chain joins TRBV25-1 to TRBJ1-2; tentatively, D is TRBD1 (6 bases). From germline, CDR1 is MGHDK and CDR2 SYGVNS. V was cut by 6 bases and J by 5 bases, with 13 bases left in between. CDR3 length equals 13 residues. CDR3 nucleotide sequence: TGTGCCAGCAGCACAGGGAGGGGGTATGGCTACACCTTC. Its translation is CASSTGRGYGYTF.

V is TRBV10-3 and J is TRBJ1-5; maybe TRBD1 (5 bases). Per germline, CDR1 ENHRY and CDR2 SYGVKD. Between the trimmed V and J ends, which lost 5 bases and 10 bases, there was a span of 15 bases. The length of the CDR3 is 13 residues. In DNA, the CDR3 is TGTGCCATCAGTTCGGGGGGATCCGGCCCCCAGCATTTT. It yields the protein CAISSGGSGPQHF.

The V and J genes are TRBV4-1 and TRBJ1-2, with D perhaps matching TRBD1 (6 bases). This CDR3 region has 15 residues. Germline CDR1 reads MGHRA; CDR2 reads YSYEKL. V dropped 1 base and J dropped 4 bases, with 13 bases sitting between them. DNA for the CDR3: TGCGCCAGCAGCCAAGGGGTACAGGGCGTCTATGGCTACACCTTC. This translates into CASSQGVQGVYGYTF.